The source of this TCR beta chain is a study of OX40 agonist ivuxolimab in advanced cancers. Study at large: At 65% to 90% male, the cohort had a mean age of approximately 60 years, ranging from roughly 23 to 80.

The CDR3 extends over 13 amino acids. Germline loops: CDR1 SGHTS, CDR2 YDEGEE. V shed 1 base and J shed 7 bases, with 9 bases lying between them. Clones were read by immunoSEQ multiplex PCR, and TCRdb kept only the in-frame ones, dropping some. Here the sample spans approximately 52,000 clones, about 86% being singletons. Material: CD4+ or CD8+ T cells sorted from blood, obtained in a trial of the OX40 agonist ivuxolimab. The origin of this receptor is an adult with an advanced solid tumor such as melanoma, head and neck, liver or kidney cancer. The chain is built from TRBV5-8 and TRBJ2-1, with D unresolved. Here the CDR3 DNA reads TGTGCCAGCAGCTTGAGCTCCTCGAATGAGCAGTTCTTC. Encoded protein: CASSLSSSNEQFF.